This is a list of T cell receptor beta chains from one sample in a study of blood T cell repertoires in COVID-19. The repertoire was sequenced with immunoSEQ multiplex PCR; TCRdb's copy has only in-frame clones and lacks some. The sample gives roughly 160,000 clones, about 80% of which show up once; 8% to 13% is in the top ten. Sequenced: PBMCs or T cells enriched from blood (not recorded which). These TCRs come from a man aged 50 or older who had recovered from COVID-19. Each CDR3 is given with its conserved first and last residue. Fields, in order: V gene, J gene, D gene, clone size, CDR3 protein, CDR3 DNA. D genes are given only for firm matches. Not every row has a clone size; where given, it reads once, few, many or a size class.

V: TRBV6-1
J: TRBJ1-1
D: .
size: .
CDR3: CASSEIKEAFF
DNA: TGTGCCAGCAGTGAAATTAAAGAAGCTTTCTTT

V: TRBV5-8
J: TRBJ2-5
D: .
size: .
CDR3: CASGEGAGGQETQYF
DNA: TGTGCCAGCGGCGAGGGGGCCGGGGGACAAGAGACCCAGTACTTC

V: TRBV5-5
J: TRBJ1-5
D: TRBD1
size: .
CDR3: CASRLDRDYNQPQHF
DNA: TGTGCCAGCAGATTGGACAGGGACTACAATCAGCCCCAGCATTTT

V: TRBV14
J: TRBJ2-4
D: .
size: .
CDR3: CASSLGGRTKNIQYF
DNA: TGTGCCAGCAGCCTCGGAGGGAGGACTAAAAACATTCAGTACTTC

V: TRBV28
J: TRBJ2-1
D: .
size: .
CDR3: CASTSSAHEQFF
DNA: TGTGCCAGCACTTCTAGCGCCCATGAGCAGTTCTTC

V: TRBV3-1/TRBV3-2
J: TRBJ2-6
D: .
size: .
CDR3: CASSQEADGANVLTF
DNA: TGTGCCAGCAGCCAAGAAGCTGATGGGGCCAACGTCCTGACTTTC

V: TRBV9
J: TRBJ2-3
D: .
size: .
CDR3: CASSVNPGSGITDTQYF
DNA: TGTGCCAGCAGCGTAAACCCTGGGAGCGGTATAACAGATACGCAGTATTTT

V: TRBV18
J: TRBJ1-2
D: .
size: few
CDR3: CASSPDEYGYTF
DNA: TGTGCCAGCTCACCAGATGAGTATGGCTACACCTTC

V: TRBV24-1
J: TRBJ2-1
D: TRBD2
size: .
CDR3: CATSDLEVAGAFF
DNA: TGTGCCACCAGTGATTTAGAAGTAGCGGGCGCCTTCTTC

V: TRBV19
J: TRBJ2-3
D: TRBD2
size: .
CDR3: CASSLSSSGTSTDTQYF
DNA: TGTGCCAGTAGTCTTTCCTCTAGCGGCACTAGCACAGATACGCAGTATTTT

V: TRBV11-3
J: TRBJ2-7
D: TRBD2
size: .
CDR3: CASSLSEDIRSLAGIYEQYF
DNA: TGTGCCAGCAGCTTATCCGAGGACATACGCTCACTAGCGGGAATATACGAGCAGTACTTC

V: TRBV27
J: TRBJ1-5
D: TRBD1
size: .
CDR3: CASSPPGQGGNSNQPQHF
DNA: TGTGCCAGCAGTCCCCCAGGGCAGGGGGGAAATAGCAATCAGCCCCAGCATTTT

V: TRBV5-1
J: TRBJ1-2
D: .
size: .
CDR3: CASSLNGREYGYTF
DNA: TGCGCCAGCAGCTTGAACGGGAGGGAATATGGCTACACCTTC

V: TRBV25-1
J: TRBJ1-2
D: TRBD1
size: .
CDR3: CASSQGAGYGYTF
DNA: TGTGCCAGCAGCCAGGGGGCTGGGTATGGCTACACCTTC

V: TRBV19
J: TRBJ1-2
D: TRBD1
size: .
CDR3: CASKEGQANYGYTF
DNA: TGTGCCAGTAAGGAGGGACAGGCTAACTATGGCTACACCTTC

V: TRBV28
J: TRBJ1-1
D: TRBD1
size: .
CDR3: CASQGQMNTEAFF
DNA: TGTGCCAGCCAGGGACAGATGAACACTGAAGCTTTCTTT

V: TRBV10-1
J: TRBJ2-3
D: TRBD2
size: .
CDR3: CASSEIAGAGDTQYF
DNA: TGCGCCAGCAGTGAAATAGCGGGAGCTGGAGATACGCAGTATTTT

V: TRBV5-6
J: TRBJ1-5
D: .
size: .
CDR3: CASSNSYSNQPQHF
DNA: TGTGCCAGCAGCAATTCGTATAGCAATCAGCCCCAGCATTTT

V: TRBV11-2
J: TRBJ2-5
D: TRBD2
size: .
CDR3: CASSSVGSGGGETQYF
DNA: TGTGCCAGCAGTTCTGTGGGTAGCGGGGGGGGCGAGACCCAGTACTTC

V: TRBV11-3
J: TRBJ2-1
D: TRBD1
size: .
CDR3: CASSLHRGADEQFF
DNA: TGTGCCAGCAGCTTACACAGGGGGGCGGATGAGCAGTTCTTC